Only a few counts were recorded for the clone carrying this TCR beta chain. Antigen unknown. This sample was included in a study of cytomegalovirus exposure and HLA in healthy donors. V lost 7 bases, J lost 2 bases, and 9 bases stayed unmatched. CDR3 size: 15 residues. CDR1 is SGDLS and CDR2 is YYNGEE in the germline V gene. Use of 60 Vbeta and 13 Jbeta primers characterized the PCR. Assay used: immunoSEQ multiplex PCR; TCRdb lists only in-frame clones, some missing. The sample consists of about 130,000 clones, more than 65% of them appearing once. Study-wide results and limits: Researchers catalogued approximately 160 TCR beta chains as cytomegalovirus-associated. The study assumed roughly uniform donor sequencing depth for presence/absence analyses. Immune exposure information available was restricted to CMV serostatus.

This TCR was recovered from a woman between 55 and 75 years old in good health and CMV-seropositive. The rearrangement joins TRBV9 to TRBJ2-3; 8 bases line up with TRBD2. Input material: PBMCs. CDR3 nucleotide sequence: TGTGCCAGCGGTCCGGGGGGGATCGTCACAGATACGCAGTATTTT. Residues: CASGPGGIVTDTQYF.